These T cell receptor beta chains were read from a single sample in a study of monozygotic twins with inflammatory bowel disease. TCRdb reanalyzed the 5' RACE reads and collapses them to one entry per CDR3 protein, without DNA. The repertoire shows around 99,000 distinct CDR3 sequences; the top ten hold 9.5% to 15%. The sequenced sample was blood. The source is a human donor with ulcerative colitis or Crohn's disease, or a healthy co-twin of an affected twin (not recorded which). Both conserved end residues are part of each CDR3.

J gene,V gene,CDR3 protein
TRBJ2-1,TRBV6-5,CASSYSRARHNEQFF
TRBJ2-5,TRBV6-1,CASSELGDLAWKTQYF
TRBJ2-1,TRBV27,CASSLGFPTTHNEQFF
TRBJ2-7,TRBV5-1,CASSSGTTLTGLDEQYF
TRBJ1-4,TRBV5-6,CASSLPGGMANEKLFF
TRBJ1-1,TRBV18,CASSLQDEAFF
TRBJ2-6,TRBV10-3,CAISVGGLGANVLTF
TRBJ2-3,TRBV27,CASSLSVEGSDTQYF
TRBJ1-1,TRBV14,CASSTQIGGSEAFF
TRBJ2-1,TRBV7-2,CASSIGAGSSYNEQFF
TRBJ2-2,TRBV15,CATSSGLEAGGPGELFF
TRBJ2-5,TRBV20-1,CSAISRLAGGETQYF
TRBJ2-7,TRBV20-1,CSASHPRRTSDSYEQYF
TRBJ1-5,TRBV19,CASSIDQGYSNQPQHF
TRBJ2-3,TRBV7-3,CASSLRDSTDTQYF
TRBJ1-4,TRBV2,CASEAGINEKLFF
TRBJ2-1,TRBV7-9,CASSPIGGSYNEQFF
TRBJ1-4,TRBV3-1,CASSQNRDREKLFF
TRBJ2-1,TRBV5-5,CATPRASGYVYNEQFF
TRBJ2-1,TRBV5-1,CASSLLLAGGRNEQFF
TRBJ2-4,TRBV7-2,CASSLVGQGGNIQYF
TRBJ2-5,TRBV12-3/TRBV12-4,CATSKESDSQETQYF
TRBJ2-6,TRBV24-1,CATSDGYSGANVLTF
TRBJ1-2,TRBV12-3/TRBV12-4,CASSGQGLAYGYTF
TRBJ2-3,TRBV20-1,CSATGLGASGGTDTQYF
TRBJ2-2,TRBV12-3/TRBV12-4,CASLKTGELFF
TRBJ2-2,TRBV13,CASRETGTRYTGELFF
TRBJ1-2,TRBV28,CASSPPGGAENYGYTF
TRBJ2-5,TRBV2,CTSSEPLPEGETQYF
TRBJ1-3,TRBV9,CASSAGGPGNTIYF
TRBJ2-3,TRBV7-9,CASSRQGGDTQYF
TRBJ2-2,TRBV29-1,CSVEETQRGTGELFF
TRBJ2-7,TRBV20-1,CSARDRLAGGRVYYEQYF
TRBJ2-5,TRBV9,CASSTRDWETQYF
TRBJ2-5,TRBV18,CASSPRAEDQETQYF
TRBJ2-5,TRBV5-1,CASSQGGQETQYF
TRBJ2-1,TRBV5-1,CASSSNRDSNNEQFF
TRBJ1-5,TRBV10-3,CAISEKILEGNQPQHF
TRBJ2-3,TRBV11-2,CASSAGAGRDTQYF
TRBJ1-6,TRBV6-5,CASSYLEGQGYNSPLHF
TRBJ2-7,TRBV29-1,CSVEGVSVYEQYF
TRBJ2-1,TRBV24-1,CATSGPDRGVNEQFF
TRBJ1-5,TRBV4-2,CASSQAWDRASNQPQHF
TRBJ2-1,TRBV20-1,CSARRLAGASYNEQFF
TRBJ2-2,TRBV10-3,CAISESQESTGELFF
TRBJ2-7,TRBV27,CASSLKAGGVAYEQYF